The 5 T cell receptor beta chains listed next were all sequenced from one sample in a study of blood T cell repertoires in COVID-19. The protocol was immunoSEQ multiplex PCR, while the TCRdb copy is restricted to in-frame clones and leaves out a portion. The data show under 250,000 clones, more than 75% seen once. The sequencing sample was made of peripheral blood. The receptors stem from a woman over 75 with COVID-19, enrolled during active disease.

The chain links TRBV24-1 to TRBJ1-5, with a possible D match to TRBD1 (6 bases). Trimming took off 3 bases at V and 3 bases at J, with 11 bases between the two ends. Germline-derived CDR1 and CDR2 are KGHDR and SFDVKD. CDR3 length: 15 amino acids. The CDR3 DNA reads TGTGCCACCAGTGATGTGGACAGTGACAATCAGCCCCAGCATTTT. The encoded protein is CATSDVDSDNQPQHF.

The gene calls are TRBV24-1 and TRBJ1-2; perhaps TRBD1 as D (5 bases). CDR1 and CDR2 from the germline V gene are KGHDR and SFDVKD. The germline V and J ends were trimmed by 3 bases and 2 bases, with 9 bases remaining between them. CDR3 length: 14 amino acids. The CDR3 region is CATSDRNRNYGYTF. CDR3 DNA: TGTGCCACCAGTGATCGAAACAGGAACTATGGCTACACCTTC.

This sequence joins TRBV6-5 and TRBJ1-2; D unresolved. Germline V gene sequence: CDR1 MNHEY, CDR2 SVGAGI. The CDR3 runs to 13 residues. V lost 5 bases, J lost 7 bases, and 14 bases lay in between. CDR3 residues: CASSPGLLGGYTF. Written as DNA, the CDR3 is TGTGCCAGCAGTCCTGGACTGCTGGGTGGCTACACCTTC.

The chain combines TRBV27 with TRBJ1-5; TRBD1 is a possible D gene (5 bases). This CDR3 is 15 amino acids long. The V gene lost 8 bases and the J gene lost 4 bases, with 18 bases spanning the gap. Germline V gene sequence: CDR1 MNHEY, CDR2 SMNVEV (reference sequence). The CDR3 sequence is CASSRDGGVNQPQHF. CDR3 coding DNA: TGTGCCAGCTCCCGGGACGGAGGGGTTAATCAGCCCCAGCATTTT.

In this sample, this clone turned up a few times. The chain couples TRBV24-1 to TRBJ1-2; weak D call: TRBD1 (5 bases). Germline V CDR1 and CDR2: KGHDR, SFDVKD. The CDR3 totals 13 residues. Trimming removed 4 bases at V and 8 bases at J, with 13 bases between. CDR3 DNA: TGTGCCACCAGTGAAGCGACGGGGGAAGGCTACACCTTC. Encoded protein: CATSEATGEGYTF.